This TCR beta chain came from a study of blood T cells in healthy people across ages. Trimming cost V 4 bases and J 4 bases; bases outside gene matches: 13. Germline CDR1 SGHTA, CDR2 FQGNSA. The CDR3 consists of 19 residues. A second PCR of roughly 6 to 12 cycles used a sample-barcoded 5' primer and a J-beta primer mix. MiXCR was run by TCRdb on the 5' RACE reads, yielding one entry per CDR3 protein. The sample has hundreds of thousands of distinct CDR3 sequences; under 45% are singletons. Details on this clonotype: Its antigen is still unknown.

Notes on the study in general: In long-lived donors, naive CD4+ cell counts and diversity exceeded those of aged donors.

This TCR was sampled from a man in his sixties in good health. V gene TRBV7-2 combines with J gene TRBJ2-5; 15 positions match TRBD2. Input material: blood. Here the CDR3 DNA reads TGTGCCAGCAGCTCCACCGCCGGACTAGCGGGGGGGCAGGGAGAGACCCAGTACTTC. Encoded protein: CASSSTAGLAGGQGETQYF.